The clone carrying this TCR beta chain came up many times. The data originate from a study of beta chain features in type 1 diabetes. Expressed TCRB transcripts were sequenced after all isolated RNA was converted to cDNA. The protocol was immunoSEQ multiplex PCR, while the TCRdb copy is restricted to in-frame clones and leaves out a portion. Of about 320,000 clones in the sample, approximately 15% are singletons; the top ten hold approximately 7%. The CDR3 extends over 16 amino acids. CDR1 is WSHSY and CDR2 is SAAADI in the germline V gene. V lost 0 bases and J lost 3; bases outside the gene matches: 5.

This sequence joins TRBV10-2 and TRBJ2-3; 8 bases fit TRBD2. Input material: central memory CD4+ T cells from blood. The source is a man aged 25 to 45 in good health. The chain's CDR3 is CASSESLLADTDTQYF. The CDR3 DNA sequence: TGCGCCAGCAGTGAGTCGCTACTAGCGGATACAGATACGCAGTATTTT.